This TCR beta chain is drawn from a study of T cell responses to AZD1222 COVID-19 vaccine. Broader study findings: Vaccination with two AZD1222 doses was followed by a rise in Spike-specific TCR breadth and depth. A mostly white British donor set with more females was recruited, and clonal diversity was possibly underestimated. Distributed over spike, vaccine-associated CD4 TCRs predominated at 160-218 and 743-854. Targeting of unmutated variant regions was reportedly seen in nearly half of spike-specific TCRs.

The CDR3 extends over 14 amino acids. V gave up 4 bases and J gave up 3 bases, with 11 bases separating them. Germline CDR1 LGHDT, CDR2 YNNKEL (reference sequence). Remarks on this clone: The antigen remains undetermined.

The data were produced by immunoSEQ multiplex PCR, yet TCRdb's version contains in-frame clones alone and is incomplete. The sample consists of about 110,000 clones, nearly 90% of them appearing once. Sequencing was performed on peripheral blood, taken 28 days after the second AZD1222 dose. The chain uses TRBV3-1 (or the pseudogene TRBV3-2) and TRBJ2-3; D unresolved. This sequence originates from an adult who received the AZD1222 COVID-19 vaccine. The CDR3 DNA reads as TGTGCCAGCAGCCTGATTCAAGCTACAGATACGCAGTATTTT. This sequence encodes CASSLIQATDTQYF.